The 15 T cell receptor beta chains below come from one sample, sequenced in a study of memory CD4+ T cells and cytomegalovirus serostatus. Single viable CD3+CD4+CD8-CD45RO+ cells were sorted as the memory CD4+ T cells. Here immunoSEQ multiplex PCR was the method, and the copy in TCRdb shows in-frame clones only, minus some. The sample contains about 58,000 clones, 82% of which appear only once. Input material: memory CD4+ T cells from blood. The receptors were gathered from an adult in good health and CMV-seronegative. Some clones in this sample may be carry-over from other donors' samples.

This chain links TRBV27 with TRBJ2-3, with 11 bases aligning to TRBD2. This CDR3 region has 15 residues. Germline CDR1 is MNHEY and CDR2 is SMNVEV (reference sequence). The V gene end was trimmed by 6 bases and the J gene end by 2 bases; junction bases not matched to a gene: 4. In DNA form, the CDR3 reads TGTGCCAGCAGACTAGCGGGGGCTTTCACAGATACGCAGTATTTT. Translation gives CASRLAGAFTDTQYF.

The chain is built from TRBV19 and TRBJ2-5, with 8 bases lining up with TRBD1. V lost 4 bases and J lost 5; bases outside the gene matches: 3. The CDR3 has 13 residues. Looked up from germline, CDR1 is LNHDA and CDR2 is SQIVND (reference sequence). CDR3 protein: CASSTGGWETQYF. The CDR3, as DNA: TGTGCCAGTAGTACAGGGGGCTGGGAGACCCAGTACTTC.

About this clone itself: This same CDR3 is encoded by further DNA sequences in the sample. V is TRBV9 and J is TRBJ2-7; possibly TRBD2 for D (6 bases). The germline V and J ends were trimmed by 4 bases and 1 base, with 9 bases remaining between them. CDR1 SGDLS and CDR2 YYNGEE come from the germline V gene. CDR3 length: 13 amino acids. In DNA, the CDR3 is TGTGCCAGCAGCCGAGGAGGGTCCTACGAGCAGTACTTC. Protein product: CASSRGGSYEQYF.

The chain carries TRBV20-1 and TRBJ1-2, with unresolved D. Trimming cost V 4 bases and J 14 bases, with 17 bases left between them. Germline CDR1 is DFQATT and CDR2 is SNEGSKA (reference sequence). The CDR3 extends over 11 amino acids. CDR3 loop: CSAIREGLQTF. In nucleotides, the CDR3 is TGCAGTGCTATCCGGGAGGGTCTGCAGACCTTC.

This clone has more than one count but fewer than ten. This rearrangement joins TRBV28 to TRBJ1-1; D is unresolved. In germline, CDR1 is MDHEN, CDR2 SYDVKM. This CDR3 spans 12 amino acids. V was pared by 7 bases and J by 4 bases, with 10 bases between. The CDR3 DNA sequence: TGTGCCAGCACCCGATCGAGCACTGAAGCTTTCTTT. Translation gives CASTRSSTEAFF.

By share of the sample, this clone is medium-sized. The V and J genes are TRBV19 and TRBJ2-1; 15 bases agree with TRBD2. J was trimmed by 4 bases and V by 1 base; bases with no gene match: 2. CDR1 and CDR2 from the germline V gene are LNHDA and SQIVND (reference sequence). The CDR3 runs to 17 residues. The CDR3 region has the DNA TGTGCCAGTAGTATAGGGGGACTAGCGGGAGGTTACAATGAGCAGTTCTTC. This codes for CASSIGGLAGGYNEQFF.

The chain recombines TRBV2 with TRBJ2-3; 7 positions match TRBD2. Germline V gives CDR1 SNHLY, CDR2 FYNNEI. The CDR3 sequence is 15 residues long. Germline trimming cut 6 bases from V and 0 bases from J; bases unmatched to any gene: 6. The DNA of the CDR3 is TGTGCCAGCAGGGGTACTAGCGCCAGCACAGATACGCAGTATTTT. Its protein product is CASRGTSASTDTQYF. Drawing the rest from reference TRBV2 and TRBJ2-3, the complete variable domain is EPEVTQTPSHQVTQMGQEVILRCVPISNHLYFYWYRQILGQKVEFLVSFYNNEISEKSEIFDDQFSVERPDGSNFTLKIRSTKLEDSAMYFCASRGTSASTDTQYFGPGTRLTVL.

The chain combines TRBV4-1 with TRBJ2-5, with D uncertain. The V gene lost 0 bases and the J gene lost 2 bases, with 7 bases spanning the gap. The CDR3 runs to 14 residues. The germline CDR1 and CDR2 sequences are MGHRA and YSYEKL. CDR3 in DNA: TGCGCCAGCAGCCAAGATCGGGTGCAAGAGACCCAGTACTTC. This translates into CASSQDRVQETQYF.

The chain has TRBV27 and TRBJ1-3; D is unresolved. V was clipped by 10 bases and J by 1 base, with 11 bases between them. Germline CDR1 is MNHEY and CDR2 is SMNVEV (reference sequence). The CDR3 is made up of 13 amino acids. This chain's CDR3 is CATGSRSGNTIYF. The CDR3 nucleotides are TGTGCCACCGGGTCGAGGTCTGGAAACACCATATATTTT.

This clone was recorded a few times. This rearrangement joins TRBV15 to TRBJ1-1; D gene uncertain. Between the trimmed V and J ends, which lost 1 base and 1 base, there was a span of 10 bases. The CDR3 length is 15 residues. CDR1 is LNHNV and CDR2 is YYDKDF in the germline V gene (reference sequence). DNA of the CDR3: TGTGCCACCAGCAGAGGGACTTCCTGGAACACTGAAGCTTTCTTT. Protein product: CATSRGTSWNTEAFF.

J is TRBJ2-2 and V is TRBV5-4; the match to TRBD2 covers 12 bases. CDR1 is SGHNT and CDR2 is YYREEE in the germline V gene (reference sequence). J gave up 5 bases and V 3 bases, and 2 bases lay outside the gene matches. The CDR3 is 15 residues long. CDR3 residues: CASSSTSGRTGELFF. CDR3 DNA: TGTGCCAGCAGCTCGACTAGCGGGAGAACCGGGGAGCTGTTTTTT.

This chain connects TRBV30 to TRBJ2-5; D unresolved. Germline CDR1 GTSNPN, CDR2 SVGIG (reference sequence). The CDR3 loop spans 11 amino acids. Trimming removed 1 base at V and 5 bases at J, with 5 bases between. CDR3 residues: CAWSDNETQYF. The CDR3 nucleotides are TGTGCCTGGAGTGATAATGAGACCCAGTACTTC. The entire variable domain, with the rest obtained from reference TRBV30 and TRBJ2-5, is as follows: SQTIHQWPATLVQPVGSPLSLECTVEGTSNPNLYWYRQAAGRGLQLLFYSVGIGQISSEVPQNLSASRPQDRQFILSSKKLLLSDSGFYLCAWSDNETQYFGPGTRLLVL.

J is TRBJ2-5 and V is TRBV30, with a possible D match to TRBD1 (6 bases). CDR1 and CDR2 from the germline V gene are GTSNPN and SVGIG (reference sequence). V lost 3 bases and J lost 1, with 9 bases in between. The CDR3 consists of 13 residues. The DNA for the CDR3 is TGTGCCTGGAGCCGGGACACCCAAGAGACCCAGTACTTC. Its translation: CAWSRDTQETQYF. Using reference TRBV30 and TRBJ2-5 for the parts outside the CDR3, the full variable domain is SQTIHQWPATLVQPVGSPLSLECTVEGTSNPNLYWYRQAAGRGLQLLFYSVGIGQISSEVPQNLSASRPQDRQFILSSKKLLLSDSGFYLCAWSRDTQETQYFGPGTRLLVL.

This clone occurred a few times. This chain links TRBV1 with TRBJ1-1; the table's D call, TRBD1, was not checked against the DNA. TRBV1 is recorded as a pseudogene. The CDR3 contains 12 residues. This CDR3 reads CTSVTANTEAFF. The CDR3 bases are TGCACCAGCGTTACAGCGAACACTGAAGCTTTCTTT.

This sequence joins TRBV6-1 and TRBJ1-2; D not resolved. V was trimmed by 4 bases and J by 0 bases, leaving 3 bases between them. The CDR3 is made up of 12 amino acids. CDR1 is MNHNS and CDR2 is SASEGT in the germline V gene. The CDR3 region is CASSASNYGYTF. In DNA, the CDR3 is TGTGCCAGCAGTGCCTCTAACTATGGCTACACCTTC.